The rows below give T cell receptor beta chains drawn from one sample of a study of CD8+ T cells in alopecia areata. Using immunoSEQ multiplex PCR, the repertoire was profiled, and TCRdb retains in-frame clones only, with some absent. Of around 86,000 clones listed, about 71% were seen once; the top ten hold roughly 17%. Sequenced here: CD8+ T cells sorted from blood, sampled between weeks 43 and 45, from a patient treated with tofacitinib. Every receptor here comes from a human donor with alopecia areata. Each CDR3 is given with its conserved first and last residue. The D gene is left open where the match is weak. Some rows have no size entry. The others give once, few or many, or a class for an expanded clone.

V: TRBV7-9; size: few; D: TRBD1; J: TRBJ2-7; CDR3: CASSLGQGAYEQYF; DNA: TGTGCCAGCAGCTTGGGACAGGGGGCCTACGAGCAGTACTTC
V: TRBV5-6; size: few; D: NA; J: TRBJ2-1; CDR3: CASGNNEQFF; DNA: TGTGCCAGCGGGAACAATGAGCAGTTCTTC
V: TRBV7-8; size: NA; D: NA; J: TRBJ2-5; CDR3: CASSLAGGHPQETQYF; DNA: TGTGCCAGCAGCTTAGCGGGCGGGCACCCGCAAGAGACCCAGTACTTC
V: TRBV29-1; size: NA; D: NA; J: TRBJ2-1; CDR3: CSVGEQFF; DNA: TGCAGCGTTGGCGAGCAGTTCTTC
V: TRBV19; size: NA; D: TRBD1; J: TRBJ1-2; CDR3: CASSISGGDGYTF; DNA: TGTGCCAGTAGTATCTCAGGGGGCGATGGCTACACCTTC
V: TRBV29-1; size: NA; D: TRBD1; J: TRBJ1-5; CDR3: CSVIPGQVGGGNQPQHF; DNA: TGCAGCGTTATCCCGGGACAGGTGGGGGGAGGTAATCAGCCCCAGCATTTT
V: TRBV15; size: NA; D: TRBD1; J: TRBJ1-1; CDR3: CATSRGTGLDTEAFF; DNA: TGTGCCACCAGCAGAGGGACAGGGTTGGACACTGAAGCTTTCTTT
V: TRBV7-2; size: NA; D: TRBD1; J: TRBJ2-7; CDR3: CASSPRTGTDYEQYF; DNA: TGTGCCAGCAGCCCGAGGACAGGGACAGACTACGAGCAGTACTTC
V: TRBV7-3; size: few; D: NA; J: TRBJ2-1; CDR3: CASSLGTRGLYNEQFF; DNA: TGTGCCAGCAGCTTAGGAACTAGGGGCCTTTACAATGAGCAGTTCTTC
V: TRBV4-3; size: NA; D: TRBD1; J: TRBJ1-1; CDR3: CASSQDGTGGDGNTEAFF; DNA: TGCGCCAGCAGCCAAGATGGGACAGGGGGCGATGGGAACACTGAAGCTTTCTTT
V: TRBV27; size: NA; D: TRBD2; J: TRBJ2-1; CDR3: CASSLTAGGLDEQFF; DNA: TGTGCCAGCAGTTTAACGGCGGGGGGGCTCGATGAGCAGTTCTTC
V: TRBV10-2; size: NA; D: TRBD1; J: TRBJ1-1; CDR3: CASRATGGRTEAFF; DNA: TGCGCCAGCAGGGCGACAGGGGGTCGTACTGAAGCTTTCTTT
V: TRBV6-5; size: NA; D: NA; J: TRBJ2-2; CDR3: CASSYSGGGELFF; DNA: TGTGCCAGCAGTTACTCGGGGGGCGGGGAGCTGTTTTTT
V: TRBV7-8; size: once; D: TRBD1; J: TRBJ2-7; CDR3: CASSSMGTGKAYEQYF; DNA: TGTGCCAGCAGCTCCATGGGGACAGGGAAGGCCTACGAGCAGTACTTC
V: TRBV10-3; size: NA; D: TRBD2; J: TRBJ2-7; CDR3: CAISEGKREYEQYF; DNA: TGTGCCATCAGTGAAGGGAAGCGGGAATACGAGCAGTACTTC
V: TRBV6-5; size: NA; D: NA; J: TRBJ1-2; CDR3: CAILLGQRFYGYTF; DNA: TGTGCCATCCTACTGGGGCAGAGGTTCTATGGCTACACCTTC
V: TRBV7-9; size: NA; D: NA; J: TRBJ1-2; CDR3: CASSSRVRGLYYGYTF; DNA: TGTGCCAGCAGCTCCCGAGTACGGGGGCTTTACTATGGCTACACCTTC
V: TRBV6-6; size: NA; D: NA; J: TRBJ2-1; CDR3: CATTSTSAHNEQFF; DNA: TGTGCCACCACGTCGACCTCAGCACACAATGAGCAGTTCTTC
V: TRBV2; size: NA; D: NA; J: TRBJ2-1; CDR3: CARAKGGSLNEQFF; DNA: TGTGCCAGGGCGAAAGGCGGGTCCCTCAATGAGCAGTTCTTC
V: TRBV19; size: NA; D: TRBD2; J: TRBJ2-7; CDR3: CASSIVAGAYEQYF; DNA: TGTGCCAGTAGTATAGTGGCGGGGGCCTACGAGCAGTACTTC
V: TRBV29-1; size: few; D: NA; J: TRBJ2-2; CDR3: CSARDGYTGELFF; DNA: TGCAGCGCACGAGACGGATACACCGGGGAGCTGTTTTTT
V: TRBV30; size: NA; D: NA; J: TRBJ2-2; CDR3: CAWLKQVSGTGELFF; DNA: TGTGCCTGGCTGAAACAGGTTTCGGGTACCGGGGAGCTGTTTTTT
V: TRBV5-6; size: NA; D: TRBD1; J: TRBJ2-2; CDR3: CASSLAEQGATGELFF; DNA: TGTGCCAGCAGCTTGGCGGAACAGGGGGCGACCGGGGAGCTGTTTTTT
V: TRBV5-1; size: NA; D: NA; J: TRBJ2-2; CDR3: CASSLAPHEDTGELFF; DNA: TGCGCCAGCAGCTTGGCTCCCCATGAGGACACCGGGGAGCTGTTTTTT
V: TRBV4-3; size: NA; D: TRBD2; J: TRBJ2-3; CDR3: CASSQDTSGGADTQYF; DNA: TGCGCCAGCAGCCAAGATACTAGCGGGGGGGCAGATACGCAGTATTTT
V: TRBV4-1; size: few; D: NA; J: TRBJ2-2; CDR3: CASSQGLATGELFF; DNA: TGCGCCAGCAGCCAGGGTTTGGCAACCGGGGAGCTGTTTTTT
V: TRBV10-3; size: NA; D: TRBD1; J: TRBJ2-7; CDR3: CAISERQGNYEQYF; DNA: TGTGCCATCAGTGAGCGACAGGGGAACTACGAGCAGTACTTC
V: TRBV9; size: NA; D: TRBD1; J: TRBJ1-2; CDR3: CASSAMDRSYGYTF; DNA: TGTGCCAGCAGCGCGATGGACAGGTCCTATGGCTACACCTTC
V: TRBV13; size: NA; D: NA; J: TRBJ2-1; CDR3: CASSWGDNEQFF; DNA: TGTGCCAGCAGCTGGGGAGACAATGAGCAGTTCTTC
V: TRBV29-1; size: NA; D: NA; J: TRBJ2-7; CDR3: CSVVDSYEQYF; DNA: TGCAGCGTAGTAGACAGCTACGAGCAGTACTTC
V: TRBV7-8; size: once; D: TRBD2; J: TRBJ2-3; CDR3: CASSPRGGADTQYF; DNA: TGTGCCAGCAGCCCCCGGGGGGGGGCAGATACGCAGTATTTT
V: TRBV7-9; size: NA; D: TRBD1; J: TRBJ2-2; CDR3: CASSGQEQSTGELFF; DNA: TGTGCCAGCAGCGGACAGGAACAGAGCACCGGGGAGCTGTTTTTT
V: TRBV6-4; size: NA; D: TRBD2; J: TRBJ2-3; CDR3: CASSYYGGGTDTQYF; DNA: TGTGCCAGCAGTTACTACGGGGGGGGCACAGATACGCAGTATTTT
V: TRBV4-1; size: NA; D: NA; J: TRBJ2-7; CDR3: CASSQVSLVSYEQYF; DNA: TGCGCCAGCAGCCAAGTTTCCCTAGTCTCCTACGAGCAGTACTTC
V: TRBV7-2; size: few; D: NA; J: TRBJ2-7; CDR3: CASSLSRGSYEQYF; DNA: TGTGCCAGCAGCTTATCCAGGGGTTCCTACGAGCAGTACTTC
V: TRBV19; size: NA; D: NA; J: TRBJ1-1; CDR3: CASSSPTGENTEAFF; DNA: TGTGCCAGTAGTTCCCCGACAGGAGAGAACACTGAAGCTTTCTTT
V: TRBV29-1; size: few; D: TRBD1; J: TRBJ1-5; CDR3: CSGWDRGWGGNQPQHF; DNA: TGCAGCGGCTGGGACAGGGGTTGGGGTGGCAATCAGCCCCAGCATTTT
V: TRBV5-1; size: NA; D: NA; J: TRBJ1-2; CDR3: CASSSGTDGYTF; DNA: TGCGCCAGCAGTTCCGGGACGGATGGCTACACCTTC
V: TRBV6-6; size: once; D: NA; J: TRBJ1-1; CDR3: CASSYTNSGEAFF; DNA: TGTGCCAGCAGTTACACAAACAGCGGGGAAGCTTTCTTT
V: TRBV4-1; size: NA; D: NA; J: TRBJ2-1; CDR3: CASSQSLLNEQFF; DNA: TGCGCCAGCAGCCAGTCACTCCTCAATGAGCAGTTCTTC
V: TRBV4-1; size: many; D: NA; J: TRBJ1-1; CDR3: CASSHGGWIFWTEAFF; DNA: TGCGCCAGCAGCCACGGTGGGTGGATCTTTTGGACTGAAGCTTTCTTT
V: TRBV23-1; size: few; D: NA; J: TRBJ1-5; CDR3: CASSQSGLQGLGNQPQHF; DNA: TGCGCCAGCAGTCAATCGGGTTTACAGGGTTTGGGCAATCAGCCCCAGCATTTT
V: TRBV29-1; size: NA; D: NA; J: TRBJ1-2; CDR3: CSVAGNYGYTF; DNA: TGCAGCGTTGCAGGGAACTATGGCTACACCTTC
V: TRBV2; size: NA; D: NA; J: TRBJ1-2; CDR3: CASSEAPSNREGYTF; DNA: TGTGCCAGCAGTGAAGCACCGTCCAACAGGGAAGGCTACACCTTC
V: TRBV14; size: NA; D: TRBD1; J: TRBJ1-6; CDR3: CASSQKGTGANSPLHF; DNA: TGTGCCAGCAGCCAAAAAGGGACAGGCGCAAATTCACCCCTCCACTTT
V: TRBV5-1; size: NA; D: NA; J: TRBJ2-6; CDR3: CASSFPSGANVLTF; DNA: TGCGCCAGCAGCTTCCCTTCTGGGGCCAACGTCCTGACTTTC
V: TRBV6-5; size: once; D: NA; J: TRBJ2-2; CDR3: CASFHNTGELFF; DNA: TGTGCCAGCTTCCACAACACCGGGGAGCTGTTTTTT
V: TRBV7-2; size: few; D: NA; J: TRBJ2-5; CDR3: CAVHQETQYF; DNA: TGTGCCGTCCATCAAGAGACCCAGTACTTC
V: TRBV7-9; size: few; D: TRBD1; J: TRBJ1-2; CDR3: CASSLPSNRGGYTF; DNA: TGTGCCAGCAGCTTACCGTCTAACAGGGGCGGCTACACCTTC
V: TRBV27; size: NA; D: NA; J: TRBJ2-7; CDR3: CASSFRGSSYEQYF; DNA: TGTGCCAGCAGTTTCCGGGGTAGCTCCTACGAGCAGTACTTC
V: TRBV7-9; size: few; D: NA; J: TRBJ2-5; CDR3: CASSLIQGRSLYF; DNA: TGTGCCAGCAGCTTAATCCAGGGACGTTCTTTGTACTTC
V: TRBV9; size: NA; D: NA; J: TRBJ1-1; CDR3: CASSVGRANTEAFF; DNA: TGTGCCAGCAGCGTAGGACGGGCAAACACTGAAGCTTTCTTT
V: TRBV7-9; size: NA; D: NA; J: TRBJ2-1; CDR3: CASSPGTNEQFF; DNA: TGTGCCAGCAGTCCTGGGACGAATGAGCAGTTCTTC